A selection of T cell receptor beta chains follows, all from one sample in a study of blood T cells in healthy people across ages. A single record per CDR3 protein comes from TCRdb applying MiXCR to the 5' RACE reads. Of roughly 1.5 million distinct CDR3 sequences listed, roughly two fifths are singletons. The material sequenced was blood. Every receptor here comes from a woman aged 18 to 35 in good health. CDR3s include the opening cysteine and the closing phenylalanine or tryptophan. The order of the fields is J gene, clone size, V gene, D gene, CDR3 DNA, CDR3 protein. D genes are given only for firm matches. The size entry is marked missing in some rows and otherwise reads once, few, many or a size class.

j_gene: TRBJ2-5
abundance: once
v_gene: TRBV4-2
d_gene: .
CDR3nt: TGTGCCAGCAGCCAAGAACAGGGACGAAACAATGAGCAGTACTTC
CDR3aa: CASSQEQGRNNEQYF

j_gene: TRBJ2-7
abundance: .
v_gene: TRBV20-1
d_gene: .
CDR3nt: TGCAGTGCTCGGGCTTACCGCTCCTACGAGCAGTACTTC
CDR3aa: CSARAYRSYEQYF

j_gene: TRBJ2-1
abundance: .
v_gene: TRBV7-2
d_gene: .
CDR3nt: TGTGCCAGCAGCAAGAGGACAGGCGGGGGTTACAATGAGCAGTTCTTC
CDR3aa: CASSKRTGGGYNEQFF

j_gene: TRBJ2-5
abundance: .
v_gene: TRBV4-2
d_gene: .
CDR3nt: TGTACCAGCAGCCAAGAGGAGCGGATCCAAGAGACCCAGTACTTC
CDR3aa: CTSSQEERIQETQYF

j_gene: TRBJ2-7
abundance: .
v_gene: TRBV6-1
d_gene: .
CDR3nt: TGTGCCAGCAGGGTCACTGCCTACGAGCAGTACTTC
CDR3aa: CASRVTAYEQYF

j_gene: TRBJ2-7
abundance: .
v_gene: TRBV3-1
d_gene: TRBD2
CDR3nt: TGTGCCAGCAGCCCTAGTAGCGGGAGACGCGCCTACAATGAGCAGTACTTC
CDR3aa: CASSPSSGRRAYNEQYF

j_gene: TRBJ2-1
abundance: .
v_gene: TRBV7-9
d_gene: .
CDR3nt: TGTGCCAGCAGTCGGTGGGATGAGCAGTTCTTC
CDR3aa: CASSRWDEQFF

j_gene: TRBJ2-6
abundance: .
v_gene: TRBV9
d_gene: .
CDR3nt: TGTGCCAGCAGCGTAGAAGGGCCCGGTGGGGCCAACGTCCTGACTTTC
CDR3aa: CASSVEGPGGANVLTF

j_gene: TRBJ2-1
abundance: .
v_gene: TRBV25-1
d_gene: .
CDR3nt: TGTGCCAGCAGTGACCCAGGACAGTACTACAATGAGCAGTTCTTC
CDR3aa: CASSDPGQYYNEQFF

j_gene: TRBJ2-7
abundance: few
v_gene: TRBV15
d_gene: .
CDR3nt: TGTGCCACCAGCAAAAGGACGGTTTCCTACGAGCAGTACTTC
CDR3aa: CATSKRTVSYEQYF

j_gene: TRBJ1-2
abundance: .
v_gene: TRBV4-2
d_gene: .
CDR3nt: TGTGCCAGCAGCCAAGATGACGGGCAGACCTTGCTCTATGGCTACACCTTC
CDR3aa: CASSQDDGQTLLYGYTF

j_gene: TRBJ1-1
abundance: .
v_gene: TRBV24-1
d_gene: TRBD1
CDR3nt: TGTGCCACCAGTGATACGACAGGGCCCACTGAAGCTTTCTTT
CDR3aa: CATSDTTGPTEAFF

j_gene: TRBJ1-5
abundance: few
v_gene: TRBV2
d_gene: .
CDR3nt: TGTGCCAGCAGTGCTCGGGGGGTTGGCAATCAGCCCCAGCATTTT
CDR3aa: CASSARGVGNQPQHF

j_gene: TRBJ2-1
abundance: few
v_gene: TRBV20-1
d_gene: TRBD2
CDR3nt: TGCAGTGCTAGAGATAGCCTAGCGGGGGGGAAGAGCTCCTACAATGAGCAGTTCTTC
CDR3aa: CSARDSLAGGKSSYNEQFF

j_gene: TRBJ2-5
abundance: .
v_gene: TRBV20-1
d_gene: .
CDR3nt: TGCAGTGCTAGAGATGTCCTACTCGGAGAGACCCAGTACTTC
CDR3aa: CSARDVLLGETQYF

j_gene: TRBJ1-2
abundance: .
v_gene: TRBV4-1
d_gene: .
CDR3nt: TGCGCCAGCAGCCAACCAGTAAGGGCAGGCTATGGCTACACCTTC
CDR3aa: CASSQPVRAGYGYTF

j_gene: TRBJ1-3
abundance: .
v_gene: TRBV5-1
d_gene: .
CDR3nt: TGCGCCAGCAGCTGGACGGTCTCTGGAAACACCATATATTTT
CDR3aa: CASSWTVSGNTIYF

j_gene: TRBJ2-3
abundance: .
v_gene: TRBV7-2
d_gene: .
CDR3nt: TGTGCCAGCAGCTTAGTGGGGCGGTTTAGCACAGATACGCAGTATTTT
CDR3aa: CASSLVGRFSTDTQYF

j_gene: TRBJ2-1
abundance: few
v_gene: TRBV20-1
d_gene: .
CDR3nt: TGCAGTGCCCCAATGGAGGGAACCATCTCCTACAATGAGCAGTTCTTC
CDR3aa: CSAPMEGTISYNEQFF

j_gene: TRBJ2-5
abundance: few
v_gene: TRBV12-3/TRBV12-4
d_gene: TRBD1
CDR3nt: TGTGCCAGCAGTGCCTCCGGGACAGGTGTTTATATTCAAGAGACCCAGTACTTC
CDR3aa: CASSASGTGVYIQETQYF

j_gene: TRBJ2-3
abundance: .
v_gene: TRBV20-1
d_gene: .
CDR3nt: TGCAGCTTTCAGGGACCCCTAGGAGTCGCAGATACGCAGTATTTT
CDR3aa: CSFQGPLGVADTQYF

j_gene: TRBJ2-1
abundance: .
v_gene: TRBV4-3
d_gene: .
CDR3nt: TGCGCCAGCAGCCCGGGACGGGAAAAAGACAATGAGCAGTTCTTC
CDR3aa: CASSPGREKDNEQFF

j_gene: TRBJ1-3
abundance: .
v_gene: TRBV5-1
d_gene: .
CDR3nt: TGCGCCAGCAGCTTGTCAAACGCTGGAAACACCATATATTTT
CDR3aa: CASSLSNAGNTIYF

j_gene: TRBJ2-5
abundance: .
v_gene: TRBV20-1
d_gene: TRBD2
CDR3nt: TGCAGTGCCAAGGGACTAGCGGGAGAGTGGACCCAGTACTTC
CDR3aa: CSAKGLAGEWTQYF

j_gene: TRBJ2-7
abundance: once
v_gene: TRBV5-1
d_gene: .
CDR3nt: TGCGCCAGCAGCTTGGTCGGAGGGGCACTCTACAATGAGCAGTACTTC
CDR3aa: CASSLVGGALYNEQYF

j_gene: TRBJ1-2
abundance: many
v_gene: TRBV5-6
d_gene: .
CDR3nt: TGTGCCAGCAGCGCCGCGCTATCTAACTATGGCTACACCTTC
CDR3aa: CASSAALSNYGYTF

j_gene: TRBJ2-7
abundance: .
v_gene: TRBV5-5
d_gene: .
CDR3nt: TGTGCCAGCAGCGCGCAGGGGATGGCGGGAGTTTTAAACGAGCAGTACTTC
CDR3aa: CASSAQGMAGVLNEQYF

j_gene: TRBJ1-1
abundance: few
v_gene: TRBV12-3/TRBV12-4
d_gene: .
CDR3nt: TGTGCCAGCAGGCAAGACAGGTCTTGGGGTGAAGCTTTCTTT
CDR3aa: CASRQDRSWGEAFF

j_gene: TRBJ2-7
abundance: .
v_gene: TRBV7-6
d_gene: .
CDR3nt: TGTGCCAGCAGCTTACAACAGAGCTACGAGCAGTACTTC
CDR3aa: CASSLQQSYEQYF

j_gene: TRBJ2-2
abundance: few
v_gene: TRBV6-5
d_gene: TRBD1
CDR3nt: TGTGCCAGCAGTTACTCGATTGCTCTGGACAGGGTAGCCACCGGGGAGCTGTTTTTT
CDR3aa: CASSYSIALDRVATGELFF

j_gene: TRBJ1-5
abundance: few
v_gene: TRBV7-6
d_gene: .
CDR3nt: TGTGCCAGCAGCTTAGCTCAGCCCCAGCATTTT
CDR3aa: CASSLAQPQHF

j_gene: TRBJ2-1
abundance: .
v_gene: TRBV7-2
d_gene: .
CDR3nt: TGTGCCAGCAGCTTAGTAGGAGGGCCAGACCATGAGCAGTTCTTC
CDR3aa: CASSLVGGPDHEQFF

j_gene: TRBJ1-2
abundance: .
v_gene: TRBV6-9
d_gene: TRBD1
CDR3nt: TGTGCCAGCCCAGGGACAGCCCTTTATGGCAACACCTTC
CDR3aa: CASPGTALYGNTF

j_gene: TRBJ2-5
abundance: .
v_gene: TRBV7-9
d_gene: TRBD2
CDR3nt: TGTGCCAGCAGCTTTGGGGGAGGGCCGCAAGAGACCCAGTACTTC
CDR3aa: CASSFGGGPQETQYF

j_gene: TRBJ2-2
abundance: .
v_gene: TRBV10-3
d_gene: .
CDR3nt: TGTGCCATCAGTTTAACAGCCGCGAACACCGGGGAGCTGTTTTTT
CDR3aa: CAISLTAANTGELFF

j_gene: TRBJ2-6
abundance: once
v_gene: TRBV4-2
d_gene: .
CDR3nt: TGTGCCAGCAGCCAAGATCGCGGATTCTCAGACTCTGGGGCCAACGTCCTGACTTTC
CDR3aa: CASSQDRGFSDSGANVLTF

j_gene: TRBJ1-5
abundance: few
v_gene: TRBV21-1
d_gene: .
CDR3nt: TGTGCCAGCAGCAAAGAAGGGTCTCTTACCAATCAGCCCCAGCATTTT
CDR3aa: CASSKEGSLTNQPQHF

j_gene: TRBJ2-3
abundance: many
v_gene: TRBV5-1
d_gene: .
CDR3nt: TGCGCCAGCAGCTCAACAGGGAGCACAGATACGCAGTATTTT
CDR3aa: CASSSTGSTDTQYF

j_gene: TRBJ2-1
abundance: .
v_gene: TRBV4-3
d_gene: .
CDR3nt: TGCGCCAGCAGCCAGGATCCGGCGGGGACGGCGAATGAGCAGTTCTTC
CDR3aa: CASSQDPAGTANEQFF

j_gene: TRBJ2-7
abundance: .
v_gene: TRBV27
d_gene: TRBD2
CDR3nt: TGTGCCAGCAGTTTCCGCGGGAGGGGAGACGAGCAGTACTTC
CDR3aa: CASSFRGRGDEQYF

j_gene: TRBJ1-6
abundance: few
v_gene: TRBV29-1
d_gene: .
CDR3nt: TGCAGCGTTGAAGATGGGACGGGGGCACCCCTCCACTTT
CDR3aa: CSVEDGTGAPLHF

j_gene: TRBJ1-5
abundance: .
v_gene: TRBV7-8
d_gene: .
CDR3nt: TGTGCCAGCAGCCAATATACAGGGACGGTGGGCAATCAGCCCCAGCATTTT
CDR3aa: CASSQYTGTVGNQPQHF

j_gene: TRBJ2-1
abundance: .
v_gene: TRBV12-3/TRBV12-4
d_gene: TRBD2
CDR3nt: TGTGCCAGCAGTCCGAGCCGGAACAGGGGACTTGGGACTAGCGGGCTCCTGACCAATGAGCAGTTCTTC
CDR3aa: CASSPSRNRGLGTSGLLTNEQFF

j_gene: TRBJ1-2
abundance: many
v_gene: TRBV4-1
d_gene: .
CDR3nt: TGCGCCAGCAGCCAAGTACACTCAGCTAACTATGGCTACACCTTC
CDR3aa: CASSQVHSANYGYTF

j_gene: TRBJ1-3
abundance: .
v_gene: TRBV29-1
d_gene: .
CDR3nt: TGCAGCGTTAGGTTCAGCTCTGGAAACACCATATATTTT
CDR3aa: CSVRFSSGNTIYF

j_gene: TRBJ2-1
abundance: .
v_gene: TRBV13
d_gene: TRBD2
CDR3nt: TGTGCCAGCAGCTATCCGGGACTAGCGGGAGGGAGCTCCTACAATGAGCAGTTCTTC
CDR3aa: CASSYPGLAGGSSYNEQFF

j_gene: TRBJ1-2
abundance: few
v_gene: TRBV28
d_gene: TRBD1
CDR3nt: TGTGCCAGTGGAGGGGGCGCTAATGGCTACACCTTC
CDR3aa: CASGGGANGYTF

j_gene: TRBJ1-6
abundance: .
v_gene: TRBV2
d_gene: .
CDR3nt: TGTGCCAGCAGTGACGGTCTCTCCTATAATTCACCCCTCCACTTT
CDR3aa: CASSDGLSYNSPLHF

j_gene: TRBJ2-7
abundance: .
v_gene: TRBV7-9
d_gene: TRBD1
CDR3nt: TGTGCCAGCAGCTTGGACAGGGGGCACCACGAGCAGTACTTC
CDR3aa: CASSLDRGHHEQYF

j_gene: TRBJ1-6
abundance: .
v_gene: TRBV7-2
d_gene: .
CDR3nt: TGTGCCAGCAGCTTAGGGAGGGCAGGGACTTCACCCCTCCACTTT
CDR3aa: CASSLGRAGTSPLHF

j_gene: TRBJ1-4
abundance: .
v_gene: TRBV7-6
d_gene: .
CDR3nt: TGTGCCAGCAGCTTAGTAGGGCCAGGTAGCGAAAAACTGTTTTTT
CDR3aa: CASSLVGPGSEKLFF

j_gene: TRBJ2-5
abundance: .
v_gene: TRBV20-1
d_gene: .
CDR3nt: TGCAGTGGCCTGGCTCAAGAGACCCAGTACTTC
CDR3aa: CSGLAQETQYF